This record looks at one T cell receptor (beta chain) sequence and its context. Its matching antigen is unknown. Unmatched junction bases numbered 7, after V lost 5 bases and J lost 3 bases. The CDR3 runs 15 residues. Germline V lookup: CDR1 SGHTA, CDR2 FQGNSA. The data originate from a study of cytomegalovirus exposure and HLA in healthy donors. Study-level results: Reportedly, TCR beta sequences accurately predicted HLA-A and HLA-B alleles in most subjects.

The PCR contained 60 Vbeta and 13 Jbeta primers. In the original processing: Later analysis identified some 88 million unique TCR beta chains, 9 million to 13 million shared. TCRdb keeps only in-frame clones here, not all; method: immunoSEQ multiplex PCR. V and J calls plus clone size are reproduced from that table; the DNA served to infer D and trimming. The sample yields about 180,000 clones, about three quarters seen once. The V gene is TRBV7-2, the J gene TRBJ1-1; 9 positions agree with TRBD1. This sequence was found in a female donor in good health and CMV-seronegative. Sequenced material: PBMCs. The CDR3 region has the DNA TGTGCCAGCAGCCCAGGGACAGGGCCTGACACTGAAGCTTTCTTT. Its protein is CASSPGTGPDTEAFF.